Below, 18 T cell receptor beta chains from the same sample are listed, as sequenced in a study of post-analysis software for immune sequencing data. Study-level results: Controls had lower frequencies than patients of five or six TRBV segments, which included TRBV5-6, TRBV5-1 and TRBV20-1.

For these receptors, no antigen is known. cDNA libraries of TCR beta carried unique molecular identifiers. A single record per CDR3 protein comes from TCRdb applying MiXCR to the PCR reads. Among roughly 540,000 distinct CDR3 sequences listed, 34% were seen once. The sample was blood. The receptors originated from a girl younger than 18 with multiple sclerosis.

The rearrangement links TRBV29-1 to TRBJ2-3; 10 positions agree with TRBD2. The CDR3 has 15 amino acids. Germline CDR1 reads SQVTM; CDR2 reads ANQGSEA. J lost 0 bases, V lost 7 bases, and 7 bases had no gene match. The CDR3 sequence is CSGQAGGPSTDTQYF. CDR3 bases: TGCAGCGGACAAGCGGGGGGGCCTAGCACAGATACGCAGTATTTT.

Many counts were recorded for this clonotype. V usage is TRBV9 and J usage is TRBJ1-5; possible D gene TRBD1, 6 bases. V gave up 2 bases and J gave up 4 bases, with 16 bases separating them. Per the germline V gene, CDR1 is SGDLS and CDR2 is YYNGEE. The CDR3 contains 16 residues. In nucleotides, the CDR3 is TGTGCCAGCAGCGTTGGGGAGGGGGGCTCAAATCAGCCCCAGCATTTT. Encoded protein: CASSVGEGGSNQPQHF.

This clonotype appeared a few times. This chain links TRBV7-9 with TRBJ2-7, with D possibly TRBD1 on 5 matching bases. CDR1 is SEHNR and CDR2 is FQNEAQ in the germline V gene (reference sequence). V lost 7 bases to trimming and J lost 5 bases, with 27 bases between them. The CDR3 covers 17 residues. The DNA for the CDR3 is TGTGCCAGCACCCCGTCAAGATTGGGGCTGCAGGGCGACGAGCAGTACTTC. Protein: CASTPSRLGLQGDEQYF.

The sample holds a few counts of this clonotype. The V gene is TRBV20-1, the J gene TRBJ2-5; D may be TRBD2 (5 bases). The CDR3 sequence is 11 residues long. The V gene's germline CDR1 is DFQATT and CDR2 SNEGSKA (reference sequence). Deletions cut 4 bases from V and 12 bases from J, with 15 bases between. CDR3 amino acids: CSATSGSDEYF. CDR3 DNA sequence: TGCAGTGCTACCAGCGGCTCAGATGAGTACTTC.

The V and J genes are TRBV28 and TRBJ2-7, with 10 nucleotides matching TRBD2. V was clipped by 7 bases and J by 4 bases; unmatched bases: 4. This CDR3 spans 13 amino acids. CDR1 and CDR2 from the germline V gene are MDHEN and SYDVKM. This CDR3 reads CASKTSGEYEQYF. DNA for the CDR3: TGTGCCAGCAAAACTAGCGGGGAGTACGAGCAGTACTTC.

The chain recombines TRBV4-1 with TRBJ2-3; D call uncertain. Germline CDR1 is MGHRA and CDR2 is YSYEKL. The V gene lost 1 base and the J gene lost 0 bases, with 8 bases spanning the gap. The CDR3 is 15 amino acids. CDR3 sequence: CASSQGHGSTDTQYF. The CDR3 nucleotides read TGCGCCAGCAGCCAAGGGCACGGGAGCACAGATACGCAGTATTTT.

The table lists this clonotype with a few counts. J is TRBJ2-6 and V is TRBV7-9; D perhaps matches TRBD1 (5 bases). Per the germline V gene, CDR1 is SEHNR and CDR2 is FQNEAQ (reference sequence). V lost 4 bases and J lost 1, with 11 bases in between. The CDR3 consists of 16 residues. CDR3 protein: CASSSPTGSGANVLTF. The CDR3 DNA reads TGTGCCAGCAGCTCGCCAACAGGATCTGGGGCCAACGTCCTGACTTTC.

In the case of this clonotype: This may be a read error: a much more frequent sequence differs by one nucleotide. The V and J genes are TRBV5-1 and TRBJ2-1, with 10 nucleotides matching TRBD2. The J call may be faulty, since TRBJ2-7 better matches the DNA end. This CDR3 is built from 16 residues. The germline V gene encodes CDR1 SGHRS and CDR2 YFSETQ. The CDR3 DNA reads TGCGCCAGCAGTTTAGCGGGGGGCGCCTCCTACAATGAGCAGTACTTC. This sequence encodes CASSLAGGASYNEQYF.

J is TRBJ2-3 and V is TRBV7-9; D tentatively reads TRBD1 or TRBD2 (7 bases each). Germline loops: CDR1 SEHNR, CDR2 FQNEAQ (reference sequence). There are 18 residues in the CDR3. V lost 2 bases and J 0 bases, leaving 18 bases between the germline ends. The CDR3 protein is CASSLRGPLLASTDTQYF. The CDR3 nucleotides read TGTGCCAGCAGCTTAAGGGGGCCCTTACTAGCGAGCACAGATACGCAGTATTTT.

The chain couples TRBV6-6 to TRBJ1-5; 9 bases line up with TRBD1. Germline V lookup: CDR1 MNHNY, CDR2 SVGAGI (reference sequence). The CDR3 is 16 amino acids. With 4 bases clipped from V and 3 bases from J, the junction kept 7 bases outside the gene matches. CDR3 DNA: TGTGCCAGCAGTTCACCGGGACAGGGCCCCAATCAGCCCCAGCATTTT. Protein sequence: CASSSPGQGPNQPQHF.

The chain recombines TRBV15 with TRBJ2-1; no firm D call. Germline V CDR1 and CDR2: LNHNV, YYDKDF (reference sequence). Trimming cost V 4 bases and J 1 base, with 14 bases left between them. CDR3 length: 16 residues. Here the CDR3 reads CATSKPEADSYNEQFF. CDR3 in DNA: TGTGCCACCAGCAAGCCCGAGGCGGATTCCTACAATGAGCAGTTCTTC.

Only a few counts were recorded for this clonotype. The chain combines TRBV5-1 with TRBJ2-5; the D gene is possibly TRBD2 (6 bases). The ends were cut back, 3 bases at V and 5 bases at J, with 14 bases in the middle. CDR1 is SGHRS, CDR2 YFSETQ, per germline. The length of the CDR3 is 14 residues. CDR3 coding DNA: TGCGCCAGCAGCTCCCGGGACGGAGGGGAGACCCAGTACTTC. Translated, it gives CASSSRDGGETQYF. Full variable domain (remainder filled in from reference TRBV5-1 and TRBJ2-5): KAGVTQTPRYLIKTRGQQVTLSCSPISGHRSVSWYQQTPGQGLQFLFEYFSETQRNKGNFPGRFSGRQFSNSRSEMNVSTLELGDSALYLCASSSRDGGETQYFGPGTRLLVL.

The V and J genes are TRBV28 and TRBJ1-1, with 8 bases identical to TRBD1. The CDR3 is 15 residues long. J gave up 4 bases and V 3 bases, and 7 bases lay outside the gene matches. CDR1 MDHEN and CDR2 SYDVKM come from the germline V gene. CDR3 amino acids: CASSLAGQGGTEAFF. CDR3 nucleotides: TGTGCCAGCAGTTTGGCAGGACAGGGAGGCACTGAAGCTTTCTTT.

Note on this clonotype: Sequence at one end of the junction differs from germline and may be a read error. The CDR3 protein is CASSPGQNYEQYF. The DNA of the CDR3 is TGTGCCAGCAGTCCGGGACAGAATTACGAGCAGTACTTC. The chain carries TRBV5-1 and TRBJ2-7; 7 bases map to TRBD1. CDR1 and CDR2 from the germline V gene are SGHRS and YFSETQ. The CDR3 covers 13 residues.

The J gene is TRBJ2-3, the V gene TRBV11-2; 7 nucleotides align to TRBD1. From germline, CDR1 is SGHAT and CDR2 FQNNGV. This CDR3 has 15 amino acids. The junction had 11 bases not matched to a gene; V was cut back by 8 bases and J by 3 bases. CDR3 sequence: CASRMDRPPTDTQYF. In nucleotides, the CDR3 is TGTGCCAGCCGAATGGACAGGCCACCGACAGATACGCAGTATTTT.

This clonotype showed up just a few times. The CDR3 DNA reads as TGTGCCAGCAGTTACCCAAAGGGAACCAACACTGAAGCTTTCTTT. Encoded protein: CASSYPKGTNTEAFF. The rearrangement links TRBV6-5 to TRBJ1-1; D remains ambiguous. In germline, CDR1 is MNHEY, CDR2 SVGAGI. The CDR3 totals 15 residues. Trimming removed 2 bases from V and 2 bases from J, with 12 bases in between.

The CDR3 DNA is TGTGCCAGCAGCTTGGCCAGCAGGGGACACACTGAAGCTTTCTTT. Its protein product is CASSLASRGHTEAFF. V and J are TRBV5-6 and TRBJ1-1; perhaps TRBD1 as D (6 bases). CDR3 length equals 15 residues. CDR1 is SGHDT, CDR2 YYEEEE, per germline. V lost 0 bases and J 3 bases, leaving 12 bases between the germline ends.

This rearrangement joins TRBV12-3 or TRBV12-4 to TRBJ2-4; possibly TRBD1 for D (5 bases). V lost 4 bases and J lost 0, with 10 bases in between. This CDR3 is 15 amino acids long. CDR3 loop: CASSSRVQAKNIQYF. As DNA, the CDR3 is TGTGCCAGCAGTTCCAGGGTCCAAGCCAAAAACATTCAGTACTTC.